The entry below describes one T cell receptor beta chain. PCR primers comprised 60 Vbeta and 13 Jbeta primers. The method was immunoSEQ multiplex PCR; TCRdb's version includes in-frame clones alone and lacks a portion of them. The sample lists some 240,000 clones; around 90% were seen once. The data originate from a study of cytomegalovirus exposure and HLA in healthy donors. Healthy bone marrow donors formed the donor group. The CDR3 runs 10 residues. Trimming pared 3 bases from V and 14 bases from J, leaving 8 bases between. The chain has TRBV23-1 and TRBJ1-5; maybe TRBD1 (5 bases). TRBV23-1 is an open reading frame, and its role is uncertain. This clonotype was obtained from a girl under 10 years old in good health and CMV-seronegative. The sample was PBMCs. The chain's CDR3 is CASSHSREHF. In nucleotides, the CDR3 is TGCGCCAGCAGTCATAGCAGGGAGCATTTT.